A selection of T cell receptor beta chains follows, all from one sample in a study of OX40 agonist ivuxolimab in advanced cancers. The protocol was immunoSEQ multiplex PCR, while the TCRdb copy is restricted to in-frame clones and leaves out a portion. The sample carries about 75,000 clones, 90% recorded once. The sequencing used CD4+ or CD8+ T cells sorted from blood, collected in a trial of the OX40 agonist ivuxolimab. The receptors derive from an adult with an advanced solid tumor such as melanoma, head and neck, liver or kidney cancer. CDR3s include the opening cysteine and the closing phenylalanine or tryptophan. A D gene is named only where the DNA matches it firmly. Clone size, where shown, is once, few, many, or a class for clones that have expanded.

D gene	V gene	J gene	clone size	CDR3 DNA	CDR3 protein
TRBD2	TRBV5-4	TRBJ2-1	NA	TGTGCCAGCAGCCCAGCGGGAGGGTCGAATGAGCAGTTCTTC	CASSPAGGSNEQFF
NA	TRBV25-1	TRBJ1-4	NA	TGTGCCAGCAGTGTGCAGGGGTCTAATGAAAAACTGTTTTTT	CASSVQGSNEKLFF
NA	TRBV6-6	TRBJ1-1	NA	TGTGCCAGCAGCTCCCAAGGGGGGCCCACTGAAGCTTTCTTT	CASSSQGGPTEAFF
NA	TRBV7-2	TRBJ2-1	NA	TGTGCCAGCAGCTTAGGTGGGAGCAAGTCGTGGAATGAGCAGTTCTTC	CASSLGGSKSWNEQFF
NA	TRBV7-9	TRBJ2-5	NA	TGTGCCAGCAGCGGTGGCGGGGCGGAGACCCAGTACTTC	CASSGGGAETQYF
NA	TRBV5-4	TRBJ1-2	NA	TGTGCCAGCAGCTTGAACAGCGGAGGCTACACCTTC	CASSLNSGGYTF
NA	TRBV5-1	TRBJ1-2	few	TGCGCCAGCAGCCCGGGGGGGGGCGGCTATGGCTACACCTTC	CASSPGGGGYGYTF
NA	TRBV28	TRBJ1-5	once	TGTGCCAGCAGCAAACAGGGAGGGTTAGCCAATCAGCCCCAGCATTTT	CASSKQGGLANQPQHF
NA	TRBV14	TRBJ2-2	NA	TGTGCCAGCAGCGTCAGCACGCTGGACACCGGGGAGCTGTTTTTT	CASSVSTLDTGELFF
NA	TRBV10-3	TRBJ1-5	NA	TGTGCCATCAGTGAGGGTCAGGTCAATAGCAATCAGCCCCAGCATTTT	CAISEGQVNSNQPQHF
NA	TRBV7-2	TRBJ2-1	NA	TGTGCCAGCAGCCCCCAAACCTACAATGAGCAGTTCTTC	CASSPQTYNEQFF
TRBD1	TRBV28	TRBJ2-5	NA	TGTGCCAGCAGGGGACAGGGACAAGAGACCCAGTACTTC	CASRGQGQETQYF
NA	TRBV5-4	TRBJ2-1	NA	TGTGCCAGCAGCTTGGTAGGGGGAGGCTACAATGAGCAGTTCTTC	CASSLVGGGYNEQFF
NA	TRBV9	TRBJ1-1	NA	TGTGCCAGCAGCGTAGTGAACACTGAAGCTTTCTTT	CASSVVNTEAFF
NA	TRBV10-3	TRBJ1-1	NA	TGTGCCATCAAGGATCGGGGGAACACTGAAGCTTTCTTT	CAIKDRGNTEAFF
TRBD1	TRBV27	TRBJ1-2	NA	TGTGCCAGCAGTTTAGGAGGACAGGGAATCTATGGCTACACCTTC	CASSLGGQGIYGYTF
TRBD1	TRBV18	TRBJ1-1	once	TGTGCCAGCTCACTGACAGGGTCAACTGAAGCTTTCTTT	CASSLTGSTEAFF
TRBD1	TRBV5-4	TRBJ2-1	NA	TGTGCCAGCAGCCCCGGGACAGGGTCCTACAATGAGCAGTTCTTC	CASSPGTGSYNEQFF
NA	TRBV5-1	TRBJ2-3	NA	TGCGCCAGCAGCTTGTTCCAAGGGGATACGCAGTATTTT	CASSLFQGDTQYF
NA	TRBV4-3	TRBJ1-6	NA	TGCGCCAGCAGCCAAGAGGGGGGCTGGTCACCCCTCCACTTT	CASSQEGGWSPLHF
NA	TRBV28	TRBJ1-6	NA	TGTGCCAGCAGTCCAACGACGTCGGGGTCCTATAATTCACCCCTCCACTTT	CASSPTTSGSYNSPLHF
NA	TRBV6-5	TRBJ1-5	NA	TGTGCCAGCAGCCCCGGGGGTGGGGCGGGCCAGCCCCAGCATTTT	CASSPGGGAGQPQHF
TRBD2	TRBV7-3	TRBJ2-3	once	TGTGCCAGCAGCCCCGGGACTAGCCATAGCACAGATACGCAGTATTTT	CASSPGTSHSTDTQYF
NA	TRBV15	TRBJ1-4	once	TGTGCCACCAGCATAGACAAGACTAATGAAAAACTGTTTTTT	CATSIDKTNEKLFF
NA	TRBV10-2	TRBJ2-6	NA	TGCGCCAGCAGAGCCACAGGGGGGGCCAACGTCCTGACTTTC	CASRATGGANVLTF
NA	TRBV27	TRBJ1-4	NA	TGTGCCAGCAGTTTATTCAGCATAGGTGAAAAACTGTTTTTT	CASSLFSIGEKLFF
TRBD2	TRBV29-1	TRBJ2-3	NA	TGCACCAGCCGAGCGGGGTCCACAGATACGCAGTATTTT	CTSRAGSTDTQYF
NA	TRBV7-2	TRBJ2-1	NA	TGTGCCAGCAGCTTCGGGCCGAACAATGAGCAGTTCTTC	CASSFGPNNEQFF
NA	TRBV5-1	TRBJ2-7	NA	TGCGCCAGCAGCTTGGGAGTGCAACTTAGCTCCTACGAGCAGTACTTC	CASSLGVQLSSYEQYF
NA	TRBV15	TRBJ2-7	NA	TGTGCCACCAGCTTAGACAGCTCCTACGAGCAGTACTTC	CATSLDSSYEQYF
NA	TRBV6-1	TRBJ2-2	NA	TGTGCCAGCACCATGCTTCGAGGAGACACCGGGGAGCTGTTTTTT	CASTMLRGDTGELFF
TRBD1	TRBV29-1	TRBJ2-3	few	TGCAGCGTCCGGACAGGTAGCACAGATACGCAGTATTTT	CSVRTGSTDTQYF
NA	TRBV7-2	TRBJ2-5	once	TGTGCCAGCAGCTTAGGAGTAGCGTGGCAGACCCAGTACTTC	CASSLGVAWQTQYF
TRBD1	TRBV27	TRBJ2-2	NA	TGTGCCAGCTGGTCCGAGGGACAGGGTCTCACCGGGGAGCTGTTTTTT	CASWSEGQGLTGELFF
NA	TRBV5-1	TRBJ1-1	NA	TGCGCCAGCAGCTTTTCGTCAGGGGACACTGAAGCTTTCTTT	CASSFSSGDTEAFF
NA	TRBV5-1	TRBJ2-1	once	TGCGCCAGCAGCTTGGAGTCACAAAACAATGAGCAGTTCTTC	CASSLESQNNEQFF
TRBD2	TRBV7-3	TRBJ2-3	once	TGTGCCAGCAGCCCCACGGGGAGCGGGGGCCCCACAGATACGCAGTATTTT	CASSPTGSGGPTDTQYF
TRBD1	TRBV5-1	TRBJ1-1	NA	TGCGCCAGCAGCCCGTTGACAGGGATTAACACTGAAGCTTTCTTT	CASSPLTGINTEAFF
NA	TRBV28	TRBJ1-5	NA	TGTGCCAGCACCGAGGTTGGTCGACCCCAGCATTTT	CASTEVGRPQHF
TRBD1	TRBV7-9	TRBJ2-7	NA	TGTGCCAGCAGCCCGCCGGCAGGGGGCTTATACGAGCAGTACTTC	CASSPPAGGLYEQYF
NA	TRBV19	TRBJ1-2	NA	TGTGCCAGTAGTACGCGGGACAATCCTACTGATGGCTACACCTTC	CASSTRDNPTDGYTF
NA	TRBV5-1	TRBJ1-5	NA	TGCGCCAGCAGCTTGGCGGGGGACCAGCCCCAGCATTTT	CASSLAGDQPQHF
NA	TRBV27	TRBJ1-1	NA	TGTGCCAGCAGTTTCACAGTCTTCAATGAAGCTTTCTTT	CASSFTVFNEAFF
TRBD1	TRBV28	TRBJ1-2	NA	TGTGCCAGCAGTTTGGATTTAGGGGGCAAGTATGGCTACACCTTC	CASSLDLGGKYGYTF
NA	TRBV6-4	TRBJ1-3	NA	TGTGCCAGCAGTGACTCGGGCAGGGTCAGAAACACCATATATTTT	CASSDSGRVRNTIYF
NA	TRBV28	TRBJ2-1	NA	TGTGCCAGCAGCCTCGGAGGTTCTTACTACAATGAGCAGTTCTTC	CASSLGGSYYNEQFF
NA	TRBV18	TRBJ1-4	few	TGTGCCAGCTCACCACCGGCAGCGGGTACAACTAATGAAAAACTGTTTTTT	CASSPPAAGTTNEKLFF